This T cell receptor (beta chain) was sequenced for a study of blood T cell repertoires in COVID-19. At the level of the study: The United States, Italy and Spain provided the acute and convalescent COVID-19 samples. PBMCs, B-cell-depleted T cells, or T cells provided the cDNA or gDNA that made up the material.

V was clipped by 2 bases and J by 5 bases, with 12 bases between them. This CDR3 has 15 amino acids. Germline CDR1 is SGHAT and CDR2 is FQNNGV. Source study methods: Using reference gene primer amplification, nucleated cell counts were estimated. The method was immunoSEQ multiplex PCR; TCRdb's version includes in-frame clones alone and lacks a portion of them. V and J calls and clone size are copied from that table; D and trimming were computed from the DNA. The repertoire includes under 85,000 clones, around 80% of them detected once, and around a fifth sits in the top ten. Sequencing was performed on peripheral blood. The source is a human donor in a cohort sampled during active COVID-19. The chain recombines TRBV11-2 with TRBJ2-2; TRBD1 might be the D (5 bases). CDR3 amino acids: CASSLLQGATGELFF. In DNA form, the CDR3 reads TGTGCCAGCAGCTTACTTCAGGGTGCAACCGGGGAGCTGTTTTTT.